This TCR beta chain was captured in a study of cytomegalovirus exposure and HLA in healthy donors. Trimming removed 4 bases from V and 5 bases from J, with 15 bases in between. The CDR3 runs 14 residues. The germline gives CDR1 MGHRA, CDR2 YSYEKL. Broader study findings: A few CMV-associated chains were confirmed in vitro to be specific for CMV antigens. In a later analysis, a genetic analysis reported fewer productive-TCR N-insertions in an Asian-associated ancestry cluster than the cohort average.

This clone was recorded only once. Antigen unknown. The study ran its PCR with 60 Vbeta and 13 Jbeta primers. Sequencing was performed with immunoSEQ multiplex PCR; in TCRdb, only in-frame clones are kept and a portion is missing. In the table there are roughly 100,000 clones, roughly 73% of which are singletons. This receptor was obtained from a woman in her thirties or forties in good health and CMV-seropositive. The sample taken for sequencing was PBMCs. The chain is built from TRBV4-1 and TRBJ2-7; TRBD2 is a possible D gene (5 bases). CDR3 DNA sequence: TGCGCCAGCAGCCCGGAGGTTTGGGCCCACGAGCAGTACTTC. This sequence encodes CASSPEVWAHEQYF.